This TCR beta chain was sequenced during a study of long-term antiretroviral therapy in people with HIV. The assay, immunoSEQ v3.0, was run at survey level. TCRdb's copy holds only in-frame clones and misses some; the assay was immunoSEQ multiplex PCR. The sample carries about 30,000 clones, roughly 93% recorded once. Regarding the study as a whole: Blood obtained between the mid-2000s and the late 2010s may reflect older ART regimens. An increase in diversity followed ART, yet levels stayed below transplant donor controls.

The V end was cut by 0 bases, the J end by 3 bases, with 11 bases between. Germline loops: CDR1 MRHNA, CDR2 SNTAGT. The CDR3 has 16 amino acids. Notes on this clone: The antigen is undetermined.

The receptor's source is a man in his fifties or sixties with HIV. V is TRBV6-4 and J is TRBJ2-2; D might be TRBD1 (6 bases). The sequencing here drew on unsorted PBMCs, taken around 7.4 years after starting antiretroviral therapy. The CDR3 sequence: CASSDSLQGDTGELFF. In DNA form, the CDR3 reads TGTGCCAGCAGTGACTCTTTACAGGGAGACACCGGGGAGCTGTTTTTT.